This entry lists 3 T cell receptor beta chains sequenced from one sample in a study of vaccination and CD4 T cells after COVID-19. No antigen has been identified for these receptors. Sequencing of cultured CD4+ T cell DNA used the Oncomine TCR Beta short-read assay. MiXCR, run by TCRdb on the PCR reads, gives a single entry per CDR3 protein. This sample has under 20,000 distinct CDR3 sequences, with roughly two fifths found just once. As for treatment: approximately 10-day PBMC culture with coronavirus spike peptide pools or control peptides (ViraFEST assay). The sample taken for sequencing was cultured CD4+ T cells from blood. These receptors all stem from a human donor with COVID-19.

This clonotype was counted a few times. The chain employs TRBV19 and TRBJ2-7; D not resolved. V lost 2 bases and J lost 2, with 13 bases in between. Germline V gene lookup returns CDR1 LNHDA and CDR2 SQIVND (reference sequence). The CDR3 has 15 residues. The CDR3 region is CASSIQSKPTYEQYF. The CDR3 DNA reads TGTGCCAGTAGTATACAAAGCAAGCCAACCTACGAGCAGTACTTC.

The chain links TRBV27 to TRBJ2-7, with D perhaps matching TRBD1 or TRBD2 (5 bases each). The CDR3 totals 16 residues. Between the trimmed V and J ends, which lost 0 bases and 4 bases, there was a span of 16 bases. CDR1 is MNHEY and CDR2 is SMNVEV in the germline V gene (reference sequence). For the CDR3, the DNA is TGTGCCAGCAGTTTATCACCAGGGAGTATAAGGTACGAGCAGTACTTC. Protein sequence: CASSLSPGSIRYEQYF.

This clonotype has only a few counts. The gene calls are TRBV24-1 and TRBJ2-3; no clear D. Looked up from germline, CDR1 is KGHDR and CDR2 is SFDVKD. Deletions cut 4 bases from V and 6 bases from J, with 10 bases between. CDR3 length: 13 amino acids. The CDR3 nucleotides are TGTGCCACCAGTGAGACTCTTGCGGATACGCAGTATTTT. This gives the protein CATSETLADTQYF.